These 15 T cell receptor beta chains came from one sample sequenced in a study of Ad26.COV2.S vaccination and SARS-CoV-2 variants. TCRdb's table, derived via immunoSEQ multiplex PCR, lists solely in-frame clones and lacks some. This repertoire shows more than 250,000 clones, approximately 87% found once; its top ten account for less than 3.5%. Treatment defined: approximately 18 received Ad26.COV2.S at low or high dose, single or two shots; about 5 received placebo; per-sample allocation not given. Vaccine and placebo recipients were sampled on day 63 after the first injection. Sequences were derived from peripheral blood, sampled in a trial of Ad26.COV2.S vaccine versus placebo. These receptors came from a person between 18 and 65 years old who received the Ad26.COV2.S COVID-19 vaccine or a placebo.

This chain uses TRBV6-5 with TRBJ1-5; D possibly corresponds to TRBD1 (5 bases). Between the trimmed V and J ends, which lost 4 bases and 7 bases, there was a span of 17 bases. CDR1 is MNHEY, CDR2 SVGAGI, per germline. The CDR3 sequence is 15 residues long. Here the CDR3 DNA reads TGTGCCAGCAGTTCAGGGTTTACGTCCCACCAGCCCCAGCATTTT. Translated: CASSSGFTSHQPQHF.

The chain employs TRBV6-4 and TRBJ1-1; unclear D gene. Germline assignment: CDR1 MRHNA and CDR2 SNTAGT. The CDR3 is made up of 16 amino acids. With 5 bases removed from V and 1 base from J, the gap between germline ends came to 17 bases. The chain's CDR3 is CASSRPDILTNTEAFF. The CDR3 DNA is TGTGCCAGCAGTAGACCCGACATTCTAACGAACACTGAAGCTTTCTTT.

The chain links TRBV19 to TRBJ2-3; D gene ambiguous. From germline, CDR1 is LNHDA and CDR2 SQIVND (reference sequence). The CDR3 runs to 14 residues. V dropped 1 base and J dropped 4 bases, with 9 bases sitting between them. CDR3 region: CASSIVYGSDTQYF. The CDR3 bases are TGTGCCAGTAGTATAGTTTATGGGTCAGATACGCAGTATTTT.

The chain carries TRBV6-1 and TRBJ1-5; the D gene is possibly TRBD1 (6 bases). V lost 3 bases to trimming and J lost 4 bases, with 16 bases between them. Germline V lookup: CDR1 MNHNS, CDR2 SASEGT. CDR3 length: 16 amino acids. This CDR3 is CASSDPLGQLNQPQHF. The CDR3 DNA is TGTGCCAGCAGTGACCCACTTGGACAGCTTAATCAGCCCCAGCATTTT.

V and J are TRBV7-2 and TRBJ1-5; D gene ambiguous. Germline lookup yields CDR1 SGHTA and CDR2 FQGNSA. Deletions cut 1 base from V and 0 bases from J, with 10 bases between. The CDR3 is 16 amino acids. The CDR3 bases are TGTGCCAGCAGCTTAGTGTCAGGATATAGCAATCAGCCCCAGCATTTT. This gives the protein CASSLVSGYSNQPQHF.

The CDR3 DNA reads as TGTGCCAGCAGCTCGGGACTAGCGGGAGCTCCTGGGGCCAACGTCCTGACTTTC. Amino acid sequence: CASSSGLAGAPGANVLTF. This chain links TRBV5-4 with TRBJ2-6, with 14 bases fitting TRBD2. V was pared by 3 bases and J by 2 bases, with 4 bases of the junction left unmatched. This CDR3 contains 18 residues. From germline, CDR1 is SGHNT and CDR2 YYREEE (reference sequence).

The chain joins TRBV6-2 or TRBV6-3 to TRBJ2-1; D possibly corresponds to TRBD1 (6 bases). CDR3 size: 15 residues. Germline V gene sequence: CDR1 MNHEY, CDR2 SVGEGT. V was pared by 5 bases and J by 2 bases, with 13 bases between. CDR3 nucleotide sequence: TGTGCCAGCAGTGATACGGGACACCCCTACAATGAGCAGTTCTTC. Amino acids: CASSDTGHPYNEQFF.

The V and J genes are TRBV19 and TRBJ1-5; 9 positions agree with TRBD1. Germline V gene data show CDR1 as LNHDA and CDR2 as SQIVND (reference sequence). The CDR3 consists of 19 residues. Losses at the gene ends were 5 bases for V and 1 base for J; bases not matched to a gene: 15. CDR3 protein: CASSLAGQGGQGSNQPQHF. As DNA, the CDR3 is TGTGCCAGTAGTCTTGCGGGACAGGGCGGGCAAGGAAGCAATCAGCCCCAGCATTTT.

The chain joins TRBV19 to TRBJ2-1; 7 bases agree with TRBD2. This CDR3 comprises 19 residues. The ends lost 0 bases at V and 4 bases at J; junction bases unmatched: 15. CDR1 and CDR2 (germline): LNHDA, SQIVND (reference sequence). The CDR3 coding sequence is TGTGCCAGTAGTATAGACCCCTCCCCCCTAGCGGAGGCATACAATGAGCAGTTCTTC. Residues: CASSIDPSPLAEAYNEQFF.

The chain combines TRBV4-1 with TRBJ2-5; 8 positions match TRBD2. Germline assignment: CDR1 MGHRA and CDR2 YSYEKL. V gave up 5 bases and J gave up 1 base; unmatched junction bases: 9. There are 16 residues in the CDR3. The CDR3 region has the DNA TGCGCCAGCAGCGAACACCCTACTAGCGGCCAAGAGACCCAGTACTTC. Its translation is CASSEHPTSGQETQYF.

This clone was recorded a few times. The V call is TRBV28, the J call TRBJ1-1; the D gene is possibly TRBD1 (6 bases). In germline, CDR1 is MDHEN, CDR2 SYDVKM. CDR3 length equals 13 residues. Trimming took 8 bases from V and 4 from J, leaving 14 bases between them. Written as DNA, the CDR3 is TGTGCCAGCCTAGGGGGGGCGGGCACTGAAGCTTTCTTT. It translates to CASLGGAGTEAFF. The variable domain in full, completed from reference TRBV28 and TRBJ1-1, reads DVKVTQSSRYLVKRTGEKVFLECVQDMDHENMFWYRQDPGLGLRLIYFSYDVKMKEKGDIPEGYSVSREKKERFSLILESASTNQTSMYLCASLGGAGTEAFFGQGTRLTVV.

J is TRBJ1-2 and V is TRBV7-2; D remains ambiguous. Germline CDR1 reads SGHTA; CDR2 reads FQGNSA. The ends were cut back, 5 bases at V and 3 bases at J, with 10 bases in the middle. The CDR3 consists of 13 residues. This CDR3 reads CASSTWTDYGYTF. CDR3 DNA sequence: TGTGCCAGCAGCACCTGGACGGACTATGGCTACACCTTC. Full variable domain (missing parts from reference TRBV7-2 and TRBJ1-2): GAGVSQSPSNKVTEKGKDVELRCDPISGHTALYWYRQSLGQGLEFLIYFQGNSAPDKSGLPSDRFSAERTGGSVSTLTIQRTQQEDSAVYLCASSTWTDYGYTFGSGTRLTVV.

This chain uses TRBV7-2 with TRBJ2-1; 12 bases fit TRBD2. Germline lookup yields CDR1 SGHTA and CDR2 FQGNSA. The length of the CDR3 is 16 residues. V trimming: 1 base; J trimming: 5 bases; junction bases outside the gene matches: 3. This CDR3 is CASSLGRTSGNNEQFF. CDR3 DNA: TGTGCCAGCAGCTTAGGAAGGACTAGCGGGAACAATGAGCAGTTCTTC.

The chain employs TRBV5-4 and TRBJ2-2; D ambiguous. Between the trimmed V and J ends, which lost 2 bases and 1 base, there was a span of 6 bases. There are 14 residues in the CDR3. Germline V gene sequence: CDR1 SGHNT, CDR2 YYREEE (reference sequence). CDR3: CASSFSRNTGELFF. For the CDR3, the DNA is TGTGCCAGCAGCTTTAGCCGGAACACCGGGGAGCTGTTTTTT.

The CDR3 sequence is CASSEATANYGYTF. The CDR3, as DNA: TGTGCCAGCAGTGAAGCGACAGCTAACTATGGCTACACCTTC. The chain uses TRBV6-1 and TRBJ1-2, with D maybe TRBD1 (5 bases). CDR3 length: 14 residues. The germline V gene has CDR1 MNHNS and CDR2 SASEGT. The V end was cut by 0 bases, the J end by 0 bases, with 5 bases between.